The entry that follows covers one TCR beta chain sequence. Trimming cost V 10 bases and J 4 bases, with 12 bases left between them. CDR3 length: 12 amino acids. Template-switch 5'RACE cDNA synthesis added a 10-nucleotide unique molecular identifier. The output of every sequencing run, over 190 million TCR-beta sequences, came from 15-18 subjects. A single record per CDR3 protein comes from TCRdb applying MiXCR to the 5' RACE reads. The sample consists of 50,000 or so distinct CDR3 sequences, about a tenth of them appearing once. The data originate from a study of neurological immune-mediated disorders.

This clonotype was obtained from a woman in her 40s with HTLV-1-associated myelopathy (HAM/TSP). The sequenced sample was PBMCs. This sequence joins TRBV12-3 or TRBV12-4 and TRBJ2-3; tentatively, D is TRBD1 (5 bases). Written as DNA, the CDR3 is TGTGCCACCCTCAGGGTCGCAGATACGCAGTATTTT. Residues: CATLRVADTQYF.